This TCR beta chain was recorded in a study of blood T cell repertoires in COVID-19. On the study more broadly: COVID-19 samples, acute and convalescent, were from the United States, Italy and Spain. PBMCs, B-cell-depleted T cells, or T cells were the source of the cDNA or gDNA that made up the material.

In germline, CDR1 is ENHRY, CDR2 SYGVKD. The CDR3 is 13 residues long. Between the trimmed V and J ends, which lost 4 bases and 5 bases, there was a span of 11 bases. In the authors' workflow: Nucleated cell counts were estimated from reference gene primer amplification. Libraries were prepared by immunoSEQ multiplex PCR; TCRdb keeps only in-frame clonotypes and omits some of them. V and J calls plus clone size are reproduced from that table; the DNA served to infer D and trimming. Counted here are some 190,000 clones, roughly 85% occurring once; the ten biggest clones make up under 9.5%. Sample: peripheral blood. This sequence originates from a woman aged 60-75 years with acute or convalescent COVID-19. The J gene is TRBJ2-5, the V gene TRBV10-3, with D perhaps TRBD1 (6 bases). The DNA for the CDR3 is TGTGCCATCAGTGGGGACATGAGGGAGACCCAGTACTTC. Amino acid sequence: CAISGDMRETQYF.